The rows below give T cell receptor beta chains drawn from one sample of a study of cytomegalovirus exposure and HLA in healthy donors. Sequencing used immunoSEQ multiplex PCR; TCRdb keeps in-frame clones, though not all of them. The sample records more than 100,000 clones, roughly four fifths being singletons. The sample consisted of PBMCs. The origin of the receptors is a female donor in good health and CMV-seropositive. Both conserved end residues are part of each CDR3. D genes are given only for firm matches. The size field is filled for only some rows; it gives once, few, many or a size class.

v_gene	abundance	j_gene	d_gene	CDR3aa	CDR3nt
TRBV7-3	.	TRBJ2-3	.	CASSSGHPTDTQYF	TGTGCCAGCAGCTCGGGACACCCAACAGATACGCAGTATTTT
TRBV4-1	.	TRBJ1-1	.	CASSQGQSMNTEAFF	TGCGCCAGCAGCCAAGGACAGTCCATGAACACTGAAGCTTTCTTT
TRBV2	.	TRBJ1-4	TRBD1	CASTEEGQGGEKLFF	TGTGCCAGCACCGAGGAGGGACAGGGGGGTGAAAAACTGTTTTTT
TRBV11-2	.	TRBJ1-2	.	CASSLVGGYGYTF	TGTGCCAGCAGCTTAGTTGGGGGGTATGGCTACACCTTC
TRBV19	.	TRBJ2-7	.	CASSRPREQYF	TGTGCCAGTAGTCGGCCGAGGGAGCAGTACTTC
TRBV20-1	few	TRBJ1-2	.	CGSDGSYGYTF	TGCGGTAGCGACGGGTCCTATGGCTACACCTTC
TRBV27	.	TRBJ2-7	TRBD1	CASSPGTAYYEQYF	TGTGCCAGCAGCCCCGGGACAGCATACTACGAGCAGTACTTC
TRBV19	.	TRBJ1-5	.	CASSKLYNQPQHF	TGTGCCAGTAGTAAGCTGTATAATCAGCCCCAGCATTTT
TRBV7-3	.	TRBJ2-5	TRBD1	CASSFLGQGQETQYF	TGTGCCAGCAGCTTCCTCGGACAGGGCCAAGAGACCCAGTACTTC
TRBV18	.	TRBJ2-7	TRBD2	CASSRPGLADEQYF	TGTGCCAGCTCACGCCCGGGACTAGCTGACGAGCAGTACTTC
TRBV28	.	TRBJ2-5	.	CASRSPFGGPETQYF	TGTGCCAGCAGGTCCCCCTTCGGGGGGCCTGAGACCCAGTACTTC
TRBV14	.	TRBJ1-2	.	CASSQDLAGHYGYTF	TGTGCCAGCAGCCAAGACCTCGCAGGGCACTATGGCTACACCTTC